The clone carrying this TCR beta chain occurred a few times. Its antigen is as yet unknown. CDR3 length equals 13 residues. V lost 1 base to trimming and J lost 4 bases, with 7 bases between them. Per the germline V gene, CDR1 is SEHNR and CDR2 is FQNEAQ (reference sequence). Sequencing was performed with immunoSEQ multiplex PCR; in TCRdb, only in-frame clones are kept and a portion is missing. The sample has tens of thousands of clones; approximately 70% are singletons. This record belongs to a study of intratumoral heterogeneity in liver cancer. Study as a whole: With a median age of approximately 58 years, most patients were men. Study observations and caveats: A noted limitation was under-sampling of tumor-infiltrating lymphocytes.

Patients had early-stage hepatocellular carcinoma, untreated before resection. The rearrangement uses TRBV7-9 and TRBJ1-2; D remains ambiguous. This TCR derives from an older woman with hepatocellular carcinoma. The material sequenced was tumor-adjacent normal tissue, taken before any cancer treatment. The CDR3 DNA reads as TGTGCCAGCAGCTTAGATGCAGTCTATGGCTACACCTTC. The encoded protein is CASSLDAVYGYTF.